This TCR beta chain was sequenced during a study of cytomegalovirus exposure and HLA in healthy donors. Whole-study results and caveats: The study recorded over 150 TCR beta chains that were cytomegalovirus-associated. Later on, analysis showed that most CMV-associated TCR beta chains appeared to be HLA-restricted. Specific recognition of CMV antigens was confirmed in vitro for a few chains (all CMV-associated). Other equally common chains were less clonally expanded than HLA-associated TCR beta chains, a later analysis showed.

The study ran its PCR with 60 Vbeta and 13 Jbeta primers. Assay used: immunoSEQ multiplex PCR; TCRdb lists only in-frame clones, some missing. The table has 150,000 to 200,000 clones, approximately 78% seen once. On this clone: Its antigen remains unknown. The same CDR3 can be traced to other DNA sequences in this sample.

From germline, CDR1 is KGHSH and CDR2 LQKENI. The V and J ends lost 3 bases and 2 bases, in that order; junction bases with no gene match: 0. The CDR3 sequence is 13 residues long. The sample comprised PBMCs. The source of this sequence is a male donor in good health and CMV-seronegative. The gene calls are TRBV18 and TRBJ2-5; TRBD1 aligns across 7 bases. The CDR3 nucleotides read TGTGCCAGCTCACCGGGACAGCAAGAGACCCAGTACTTC. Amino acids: CASSPGQQETQYF.